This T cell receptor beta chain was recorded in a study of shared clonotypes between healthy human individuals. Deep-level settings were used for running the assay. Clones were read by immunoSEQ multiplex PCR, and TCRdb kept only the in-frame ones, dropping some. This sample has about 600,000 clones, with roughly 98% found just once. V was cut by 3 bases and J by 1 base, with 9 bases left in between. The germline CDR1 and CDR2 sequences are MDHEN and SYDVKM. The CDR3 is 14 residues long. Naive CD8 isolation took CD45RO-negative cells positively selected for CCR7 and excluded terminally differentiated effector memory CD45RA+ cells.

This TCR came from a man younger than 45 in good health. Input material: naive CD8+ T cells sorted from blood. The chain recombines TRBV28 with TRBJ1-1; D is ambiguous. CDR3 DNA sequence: TGTGCCAGCAGTTTTCCGCGAGGGAACACTGAAGCTTTCTTT. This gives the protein CASSFPRGNTEAFF.